Following are 21 T cell receptor beta chains from one sample sequenced in a study of T cell changes during pregnancy in multiple sclerosis. This table comes from immunoSEQ multiplex PCR, and its TCRdb copy is limited to in-frame clones, with some not included. The sample gives about 77,000 clones, around 91% of which show up once; 1.5% to 2% is in the top ten. The sample here was peripheral blood, taken before pregnancy. Receptor source: a female donor with multiple sclerosis, enrolled in a pregnancy study.

The chain recombines TRBV4-1 with TRBJ2-5, with D possibly being TRBD1 (6 bases). The CDR3 loop spans 16 amino acids. The germline gives CDR1 MGHRA, CDR2 YSYEKL. V lost 0 bases and J lost 5, with 16 bases in between. The CDR3 reads CASSQDRWGLEETQYF. The DNA for the CDR3 is TGCGCCAGCAGCCAAGATCGGTGGGGGCTGGAGGAGACCCAGTACTTC.

This chain uses TRBV5-8 with TRBJ1-6; 7 bases line up with TRBD1. The V and J ends lost 5 bases and 10 bases, in that order; junction bases with no gene match: 9. The germline CDR1 and CDR2 sequences are SGHTS and YDEGEE. This CDR3 is built from 14 residues. The CDR3 DNA reads TGTGCCAGCAGGCACAGGGGCCAGGGGTCACCCCTCCACTTT. The encoded protein is CASRHRGQGSPLHF.

The chain couples TRBV7-9 to TRBJ1-1; tentative D call: TRBD1 (5 bases). Per the germline V gene, CDR1 is SEHNR and CDR2 is FQNEAQ (reference sequence). Trimming shortened V by 1 base and J by 11 bases, and 11 bases separated the two germline ends. This CDR3 comprises 12 residues. The CDR3 bases are TGTGCCAGCAGCTTAGAGGCCCGGGGGGCTTTCTTT. It specifies CASSLEARGAFF.

The J gene is TRBJ2-7, the V gene TRBV30; TRBD1 agrees at 8 bases. Germline V gene lookup returns CDR1 GTSNPN and CDR2 SVGIG (reference sequence). This CDR3 contains 14 residues. Trimming took 8 bases from V and 1 from J; bases not matched to a gene: 10. The CDR3 DNA sequence: TGTGCCGGGACCGGGACAGGCAGATCCTACGAGCAGTACTTC. Its translation: CAGTGTGRSYEQYF.

The chain is built from TRBV27 and TRBJ1-1; perhaps TRBD1 as D (5 bases). CDR1 MNHEY and CDR2 SMNVEV come from the germline V gene (reference sequence). The CDR3 has 14 residues. V was trimmed by 3 bases and J by 1 base, leaving 9 bases between them. The CDR3 region is CASSLQGGNTEAFF. In DNA, the CDR3 is TGTGCCAGCAGTTTGCAGGGCGGGAACACTGAAGCTTTCTTT.

This chain connects TRBV19 to TRBJ2-3; 9 nucleotides agree with TRBD2. Trimming at V came to 4 bases and at J to 4 bases, leaving 9 bases not matched to a gene. Germline V gene data show CDR1 as LNHDA and CDR2 as SQIVND (reference sequence). The CDR3 extends over 16 amino acids. The CDR3 sequence: CASSTPPRGGPDTQYF. CDR3 coding DNA: TGTGCCAGTAGTACCCCCCCGCGGGGGGGTCCAGATACGCAGTATTTT.

The rearrangement links TRBV27 to TRBJ2-7; maybe TRBD1 (5 bases). The length of the CDR3 is 13 residues. Germline CDR1 MNHEY, CDR2 SMNVEV (reference sequence). V lost 4 bases, J lost 0 bases, and 7 bases lay in between. CDR3 loop: CASSYDSSYEQYF. In DNA, the CDR3 is TGTGCCAGCAGTTACGACAGCTCCTACGAGCAGTACTTC.

The chain combines TRBV5-1 with TRBJ1-4; D is perhaps TRBD1 (6 bases). V dropped 4 bases and J dropped 6 bases, with 25 bases sitting between them. Germline CDR1 and CDR2: SGHRS and YFSETQ. The CDR3 has 18 residues. The CDR3 DNA reads TGCGCCAGCAGCCACGGACGGGGGGGGCGTATAGAAGATGAAAAACTGTTTTTT. Translated, it gives CASSHGRGGRIEDEKLFF. Variable domain in full (rest from reference TRBV5-1 and TRBJ1-4): KAGVTQTPRYLIKTRGQQVTLSCSPISGHRSVSWYQQTPGQGLQFLFEYFSETQRNKGNFPGRFSGRQFSNSRSEMNVSTLELGDSALYLCASSHGRGGRIEDEKLFFGSGTQLSVL.

The genes are TRBV27 and TRBJ2-7; 7 positions match TRBD1. Trimming took 6 bases from V and 4 from J; bases not matched to a gene: 12. Per germline, CDR1 MNHEY and CDR2 SMNVEV (reference sequence). The CDR3 is 15 residues long. The CDR3: CASRPGTVPLYEQYF. The CDR3 DNA sequence: TGTGCCAGCAGGCCAGGGACAGTACCTTTATACGAGCAGTACTTC.

The chain joins TRBV13 to TRBJ2-7, with 8 positions matching TRBD1. The CDR3 totals 16 residues. V dropped 6 bases and J dropped 2; count of bases not matched to a gene: 12. Germline V CDR1 and CDR2: PRHDT, FYEKMQ (reference sequence). The CDR3 coding sequence is TGTGCCAGCAGTGCCGAGCCCCGGGACAGGCCCTACGAGCAGTACTTC. This encodes CASSAEPRDRPYEQYF.

The chain is built from TRBV25-1 and TRBJ1-1; D gene unclear. V lost 1 base, J lost 8 bases, and 8 bases lay in between. The CDR3 runs to 12 residues. The germline CDR1 and CDR2 sequences are MGHDK and SYGVNS. The CDR3 spells CASSESGLEAFF. As DNA, the CDR3 is TGTGCCAGCAGTGAATCCGGGTTAGAAGCTTTCTTT.

The chain employs TRBV7-9 and TRBJ2-3; the D gene is possibly TRBD2 (7 bases). The germline V and J ends were trimmed by 3 bases and 0 bases, with 13 bases remaining between them. This CDR3 has 16 residues. The germline CDR1 and CDR2 sequences are SEHNR and FQNEAQ (reference sequence). The CDR3 DNA reads as TGTGCCAGCAGCTTTGGGGGGGGCCATAGCACAGATACGCAGTATTTT. This gives the protein CASSFGGGHSTDTQYF.

The chain employs TRBV6-5 and TRBJ2-2, with TRBD2 as a possible D gene (6 bases). Per germline, CDR1 MNHEY and CDR2 SVGAGI. Trimming cost V 2 bases and J 0 bases, with 7 bases left between them. The CDR3 covers 15 residues. DNA for the CDR3: TGTGCCAGCAGTTACGGGACTGCGAACACCGGGGAGCTGTTTTTT. Translation: CASSYGTANTGELFF.

The chain uses TRBV4-1 and TRBJ2-1; D perhaps matches TRBD2 (6 bases). V lost 1 base, J lost 6 bases, and 13 bases lay in between. The CDR3 spans 15 residues. Germline CDR1 and CDR2: MGHRA and YSYEKL. CDR3 sequence: CASSQGPAGVNEQFF. The CDR3 DNA follows: TGCGCCAGCAGCCAAGGGCCAGCGGGCGTCAATGAGCAGTTCTTC.

This clone is a singleton in its sample. The V call is TRBV7-2, the J call TRBJ2-7, with D possibly being TRBD2 (6 bases). CDR1 is SGHTA, CDR2 FQGNSA, per germline. V lost 5 bases to trimming and J lost 7 bases, with 21 bases between them. The CDR3 totals 15 residues. The CDR3: CASSTRGPAAGEQYF. The CDR3 region has the DNA TGTGCCAGCAGCACGCGGGGACCAGCGGCGGGGGAGCAGTACTTC. The whole variable domain, filled in from reference TRBV7-2 and TRBJ2-7, reads GAGVSQSPSNKVTEKGKDVELRCDPISGHTALYWYRQSLGQGLEFLIYFQGNSAPDKSGLPSDRFSAERTGGSVSTLTIQRTQQEDSAVYLCASSTRGPAAGEQYFGPGTRLTVT.

The sample holds many counts of this clone. V and J are TRBV7-2 and TRBJ1-6; no reliable D call. Germline V lookup: CDR1 SGHTA, CDR2 FQGNSA. CDR3 size: 16 residues. Trimming removed 1 base from V and 9 bases from J, with 16 bases in between. The CDR3 coding sequence is TGTGCCAGCAGCTTAGGGATGGAAAGAGGAGTTTCACCCCTCCACTTT. Amino acids: CASSLGMERGVSPLHF. Filled out from reference TRBV7-2 and TRBJ1-6, the complete variable domain reads GAGVSQSPSNKVTEKGKDVELRCDPISGHTALYWYRQSLGQGLEFLIYFQGNSAPDKSGLPSDRFSAERTGGSVSTLTIQRTQQEDSAVYLCASSLGMERGVSPLHFGNGTRLTVT.

The J gene is TRBJ2-7, the V gene TRBV28, with D perhaps matching TRBD1 (7 bases). The CDR3 loop spans 14 amino acids. Per the germline V gene, CDR1 is MDHEN and CDR2 is SYDVKM. Trimming pared 3 bases from V and 7 bases from J, leaving 16 bases between. The CDR3 is CASSLAGGLGEQYF. As DNA, the CDR3 is TGTGCCAGCAGTTTGGCAGGGGGGCTGGGGGAGCAGTACTTC.

The chain uses TRBV7-8 and TRBJ1-5, with D hard to call. V lost 1 base and J lost 4, with 8 bases in between. The germline V gene encodes CDR1 SGHVS and CDR2 FQNEAQ. The CDR3 is made up of 14 amino acids. CDR3 coding DNA: TGTGCCAGCAGCTTAGAGGTCGGGAATCAGCCCCAGCATTTT. This encodes CASSLEVGNQPQHF.

CDR3: CASSLGGEYYTF. CDR3 bases: TGCGCCAGCAGCTTGGGGGGGGAATACTACACCTTC. The chain couples TRBV5-1 to TRBJ1-2, with a weak D call TRBD1 (5 bases). CDR3 length: 12 residues. Germline V gene data show CDR1 as SGHRS and CDR2 as YFSETQ. V was pared by 0 bases and J by 10 bases, with 10 bases between.

J is TRBJ1-1 and V is TRBV9; a weak D match, TRBD1 (6 bases). The germline gives CDR1 SGDLS, CDR2 YYNGEE. This CDR3 region has 16 residues. V was trimmed by 0 bases and J by 7 bases, leaving 19 bases between them. The CDR3 DNA is TGTGCCAGCAGCGTAGGGCCTGGGGGACACGAAAGTGAAGCTTTCTTT. This translates into CASSVGPGGHESEAFF. Full variable domain (remainder filled in from reference TRBV9 and TRBJ1-1): DSGVTQTPKHLITATGQRVTLRCSPRSGDLSVYWYQQSLDQGLQFLIQYYNGEERAKGNILERFSAQQFPDLHSELNLSSLELGDSALYFCASSVGPGGHESEAFFGQGTRLTVV.

This chain connects TRBV11-2 to TRBJ2-1; tentative D call: TRBD2 (5 bases). The V gene lost 6 bases and the J gene lost 7 bases, with 10 bases spanning the gap. The CDR3 loop spans 12 amino acids. Germline-derived CDR1 and CDR2 are SGHAT and FQNNGV. The CDR3 DNA is TGTGCCAGCAGGCTAGCCGGGAATGAGCAGTTCTTC. This codes for CASRLAGNEQFF.